This passage covers 12 T cell receptor beta chains from one sample sequenced in a study of blood T cell repertoires in COVID-19. Profiled with immunoSEQ multiplex PCR; TCRdb holds only in-frame clones, not every one. The sample records approximately 230,000 clones, 80% to 90% being singletons. The sample comprised PBMCs or T cells enriched from blood (not recorded which). Every receptor here comes from a man aged 18-30 years who had recovered from COVID-19.

This chain joins TRBV18 and TRBJ1-2; D may be TRBD1 (6 bases). Trimming stripped 0 bases from V and 4 bases from J, with 15 bases between. This CDR3 has 16 amino acids. The germline CDR1 and CDR2 sequences are KGHSH and LQKENI. DNA for the CDR3: TGTGCCAGCTCACCACCGGCGGGGGGCAAAATCTATGGCTACACCTTC. This sequence encodes CASSPPAGGKIYGYTF.

The genes are TRBV5-5 and TRBJ2-7, with TRBD2 matching over 11 bases. CDR3 length: 17 amino acids. The V gene end was trimmed by 2 bases and the J gene end by 2 bases; junction bases not matched to a gene: 9. Germline V CDR1 and CDR2: SGHKS, YYEKEE (reference sequence). CDR3 nucleotide sequence: TGTGCCAGCAGCTTACCGTGGGGTAGCGGGAGGGCCTACGAGCAGTACTTC. Translating gives CASSLPWGSGRAYEQYF.

The rearrangement links TRBV6-5 to TRBJ1-4; 7 bases map to TRBD1. CDR1 is MNHEY, CDR2 SVGAGI, per germline. The CDR3 is 14 residues long. Trimming at V came to 2 bases and at J to 8 bases, leaving 5 bases not matched to a gene. Written as DNA, the CDR3 is TGTGCCAGCAGTTACCAGGGGGGCCGGGAAAAACTGTTTTTT. Amino acids: CASSYQGGREKLFF.

This clone was seen once. The V gene is TRBV3-1 (or the pseudogene TRBV3-2), the J gene TRBJ2-7, with D hard to call. This CDR3 comprises 15 residues. Germline V gene data show CDR1 as LGHDT and CDR2 as YNNKEL (reference sequence). Trimming removed 0 bases from V and 2 bases from J, with 11 bases in between. The CDR3 DNA reads TGTGCCAGCAGCCAAGATAGTACCGCTGCCTACGAGCAGTACTTC. Its protein product is CASSQDSTAAYEQYF.

The gene calls are TRBV11-2 and TRBJ2-7; D might be TRBD1 (6 bases). V was trimmed by 5 bases and J by 7 bases, leaving 18 bases between them. The CDR3 is 14 amino acids. CDR1 is SGHAT and CDR2 is FQNNGV in the germline V gene. CDR3: CASSPAWAQGEQYF. DNA of the CDR3: TGTGCCAGCAGCCCCGCGTGGGCACAGGGTGAGCAGTACTTC.

This rearrangement joins TRBV11-2 to TRBJ1-1; D gene ambiguous. This CDR3 spans 14 amino acids. The V gene's germline CDR1 is SGHAT and CDR2 FQNNGV. The ends were cut back, 5 bases at V and 3 bases at J, with 13 bases in the middle. As DNA, the CDR3 is TGTGCCAGCAGCCCCCTTAGCGGGGACACTGAAGCTTTCTTT. The encoded protein is CASSPLSGDTEAFF.

The J gene is TRBJ2-6, the V gene TRBV6-1; TRBD1 is a possible D gene (6 bases). Germline CDR1 and CDR2: MNHNS and SASEGT. V was trimmed by 3 bases and J by 0 bases, leaving 9 bases between them. The CDR3 contains 16 residues. The CDR3: CASSEGAPSGANVLTF. CDR3 DNA: TGTGCCAGCAGTGAGGGGGCCCCCTCTGGGGCCAACGTCCTGACTTTC.

This clone appeared a few times. The chain couples TRBV28 to TRBJ2-3, with 12 positions matching TRBD2. The CDR3 spans 21 residues. Germline assignment: CDR1 MDHEN and CDR2 SYDVKM. The V segment lost 6 bases and the J segment 0 bases; nucleotides outside the gene matches: 19. The CDR3 DNA follows: TGTGCCAGCAGCTTCGACGCCCGAGGACTAGCGGGGAAACAAAGCACAGATACGCAGTATTTT. Translated: CASSFDARGLAGKQSTDTQYF. Combining the CDR3 with reference TRBV28 and TRBJ2-3 gives the whole variable domain DVKVTQSSRYLVKRTGEKVFLECVQDMDHENMFWYRQDPGLGLRLIYFSYDVKMKEKGDIPEGYSVSREKKERFSLILESASTNQTSMYLCASSFDARGLAGKQSTDTQYFGPGTRLTVL.

The rearrangement links TRBV7-9 to TRBJ2-5; 9 nucleotides align to TRBD2. J lost 2 bases, V lost 2 bases, and 3 bases had no gene match. Germline-derived CDR1 and CDR2 are SEHNR and FQNEAQ (reference sequence). The CDR3 covers 15 residues. The CDR3 nucleotides are TGTGCCAGCAGCTTAAGACTAGCGGTGCAAGAGACCCAGTACTTC. This encodes CASSLRLAVQETQYF. Variable domain in full (rest from reference TRBV7-9 and TRBJ2-5): DTGVSQNPRHKITKRGQNVTFRCDPISEHNRLYWYRQTLGQGPEFLTYFQNEAQLEKSRLLSDRFSAERPKGSFSTLEIQRTEQGDSAMYLCASSLRLAVQETQYFGPGTRLLVL.

Comments on this clone: Compared with germline, one end of the junction differs, possibly owing to a read error. The chain employs TRBV3-1 (or the pseudogene TRBV3-2) and TRBJ2-5; possibly TRBD1 for D (6 bases). From germline, CDR1 is LGHDT and CDR2 YNNKEL (reference sequence). There are 14 residues in the CDR3. The CDR3 protein is CASSLGRQARGSDF. CDR3 in DNA: TGTGCCAGCAGCCTTGGCAGACAGGCCCGCGGTTCAGACTTC.

The rearrangement joins TRBV7-6 to TRBJ2-7; 12 nucleotides line up with TRBD2. CDR3 size: 16 residues. In germline, CDR1 is SGHVS, CDR2 FNYEAQ. Unmatched junction bases numbered 10, after V lost 5 bases and J lost 5 bases. The CDR3 DNA is TGTGCCAGCAGCGACTCGGGACTAGCGGGCTGGGACGAGCAGTACTTC. Its translation is CASSDSGLAGWDEQYF.

This chain connects TRBV7-2 to TRBJ2-7; 7 bases are shared with TRBD2. The V gene's germline CDR1 is SGHTA and CDR2 FQGNSA. The CDR3 sequence is 15 residues long. V trimming: 5 bases; J trimming: 3 bases; junction bases outside the gene matches: 10. Here the CDR3 reads CASSPPKTGGYEQYF. CDR3 DNA sequence: TGTGCCAGCAGCCCGCCGAAAACGGGAGGCTACGAGCAGTACTTC.